This TCR beta chain was obtained from a study of blood T cells in healthy people across ages. Study-level points and caveats: Investigators viewed diversity estimates from one million T cells as underestimates, the study reported.

To note about this clonotype: Its matching antigen is unknown.

The CDR3 length is 15 residues. Germline V gives CDR1 MNHNY, CDR2 SVGAGI (reference sequence). V shed 2 bases and J 3 bases; nucleotides not matched to a gene: 4. Healthy Caucasian individuals from Russia aged about 6 to 90 served as donors. They isolated at least 6 million PBMCs from each sample. Next came a second PCR, run for about 6 to 12 cycles, which used a sample-barcoded 5' primer along with a J-beta primer mix. Every individual sample yielded 2.5 million or more paired-end reads (each containing CDR3). TCRdb re-called the 5' RACE reads through MiXCR, storing one row per CDR3 protein. The sample consists of fewer than 2,000,000 distinct CDR3 sequences, 34% of them appearing once.

Input material: blood. The V gene is TRBV6-6, the J gene TRBJ2-5, with 9 bases matching TRBD1. The receptor comes from a woman aged 25 to 39 in good health. CDR3 region: CASSYAGTGKETQYF. CDR3 DNA sequence: TGTGCCAGCAGTTACGCGGGGACAGGGAAAGAGACCCAGTACTTC.